The next 26 T cell receptor beta chains were all read from a single sample in a study of control samples from healthy donors and cancer patients. The method was immunoSEQ multiplex PCR; TCRdb's version includes in-frame clones alone and lacks a portion of them. The sample lists 90,000 to 140,000 clones, 83% occurring once. The sequenced material came from blood. The source of these receptors is a woman aged 45-65 years in good health.

The J gene is TRBJ2-2, the V gene TRBV7-3; D is perhaps TRBD2 (5 bases). CDR3 size: 13 residues. With 5 bases removed from V and 5 bases from J, the gap between germline ends came to 9 bases. Germline V CDR1 and CDR2: SGHTA, FQGTGA. CDR3 coding DNA: TGTGCCAGCAGCCCAACTAGAACCGGGGAGCTGTTTTTT. Protein: CASSPTRTGELFF.

The chain has TRBV5-6 and TRBJ2-1, with D possibly matching TRBD2 (5 bases). The CDR3 loop spans 15 amino acids. Germline CDR1 and CDR2: SGHDT and YYEEEE. The V end was cut by 0 bases, the J end by 7 bases, with 14 bases between. DNA for the CDR3: TGTGCCAGCAGCTTGGGAGGGAGTAGTGGGAATGAGCAGTTCTTC. As protein: CASSLGGSSGNEQFF.

J is TRBJ2-1 and V is TRBV29-1; 12 nucleotides line up with TRBD2. CDR3 length equals 16 residues. The junction had 6 bases not matched to a gene; V was cut back by 0 bases and J by 6 bases. The germline gives CDR1 SQVTM, CDR2 ANQGSEA. The CDR3 bases are TGCAGCGTTGAAGACCTAACTAGCGGGGGGATCAATGAGCAGTTCTTC. Translating it yields CSVEDLTSGGINEQFF.

This clone has only a few counts. The V call is TRBV2, the J call TRBJ2-7, with a weak D call TRBD1 (7 bases). V dropped 3 bases and J dropped 6 bases, with 18 bases sitting between them. The CDR3 loop spans 15 amino acids. Germline lookup yields CDR1 SNHLY and CDR2 FYNNEI. CDR3: CASSEARGTEPEQYF. CDR3 DNA: TGTGCCAGCAGTGAGGCCCGCGGGACAGAGCCCGAGCAGTACTTC.

The chain uses TRBV5-6 and TRBJ1-6; D is unclear. Germline V gene lookup returns CDR1 SGHDT and CDR2 YYEEEE. This CDR3 has 14 residues. Trimming shortened V by 1 base and J by 7 bases, and 9 bases separated the two germline ends. The CDR3 here is CASSLIQENSPLHF. Here the CDR3 DNA reads TGTGCCAGCAGCTTGATTCAAGAGAATTCACCCCTCCACTTT. The full variable domain, with the rest looked up from reference TRBV5-6 and TRBJ1-6, is DAGVTQSPTHLIKTRGQQVTLRCSPKSGHDTVSWYQQALGQGPQFIFQYYEEEERQRGNFPDRFSGHQFPNYSSELNVNALLLGDSALYLCASSLIQENSPLHFGNGTRLTVT.

The chain carries TRBV27 and TRBJ1-2; D remains unclear. Per germline, CDR1 MNHEY and CDR2 SMNVEV (reference sequence). V was pared by 0 bases and J by 8 bases, with 10 bases between. CDR3 length: 13 residues. CDR3 in amino acids: CASSLSSADGYTF. In DNA form, the CDR3 reads TGTGCCAGCAGTTTATCGTCGGCAGACGGCTACACCTTC.

This clone occurred once. This sequence joins TRBV9 and TRBJ1-1, with no clear D. The V and J ends lost 4 bases and 1 base respectively, with 14 bases between them. Germline V gene data show CDR1 as SGDLS and CDR2 as YYNGEE. The CDR3 is 15 amino acids. CDR3: CASSTSAISNTEAFF. In DNA form, the CDR3 reads TGTGCCAGCAGCACGTCAGCCATTTCGAACACTGAAGCTTTCTTT.

This rearrangement joins TRBV5-1 to TRBJ1-5, with 7 nucleotides matching TRBD1. Germline loops: CDR1 SGHRS, CDR2 YFSETQ. The length of the CDR3 is 13 residues. J lost 7 bases, V lost 5 bases, and 6 bases had no gene match. CDR3 region: CASRGEGGQPQHF. As DNA, the CDR3 is TGCGCCAGCAGGGGGGAAGGGGGCCAGCCCCAGCATTTT.

This rearrangement joins TRBV25-1 to TRBJ1-2, with D unclear. The CDR3 sequence is 13 residues long. Germline CDR1 is MGHDK and CDR2 is SYGVNS. Trimming left V 1 base short and J 2 bases short, with 5 bases between. CDR3 DNA: TGTGCCAGCAGTGAATCACCAAACTATGGCTACACCTTC. Amino acids: CASSESPNYGYTF.

The chain links TRBV29-1 to TRBJ1-1; no clear D gene. CDR3 size: 13 residues. Between the trimmed V and J ends, which lost 4 bases and 1 base, there was a span of 10 bases. Germline V gives CDR1 SQVTM, CDR2 ANQGSEA. Here the CDR3 DNA reads TGCAGCGTTGGGCATAAGAGGAACACTGAAGCTTTCTTT. It encodes CSVGHKRNTEAFF.

The chain couples TRBV7-2 to TRBJ1-1; D gene uncertain. From germline, CDR1 is SGHTA and CDR2 FQGNSA. V lost 5 bases to trimming and J lost 10 bases, with 17 bases between them. This CDR3 spans 13 amino acids. The CDR3: CASSVTEQLGAFF. DNA for the CDR3: TGTGCCAGCAGCGTCACGGAGCAGTTGGGAGCTTTCTTT.

The V and J genes are TRBV3-1 (or the pseudogene TRBV3-2) and TRBJ2-3; 9 positions match TRBD2. The germline gives CDR1 LGHDT, CDR2 YNNKEL (reference sequence). V dropped 2 bases and J dropped 7; count of bases not matched to a gene: 4. The CDR3 length is 14 residues. CDR3: CASSQRTSANTQYF. CDR3 sequence (DNA): TGTGCCAGCAGCCAAAGGACTAGCGCAAATACGCAGTATTTT.

The chain carries TRBV5-6 and TRBJ1-2; TRBD1 might be the D (5 bases). Between the trimmed V and J ends, which lost 0 bases and 2 bases, there was a span of 11 bases. CDR1 is SGHDT and CDR2 is YYEEEE in the germline V gene. CDR3 length equals 15 residues. This CDR3 reads CASSLGGRENYGYTF. The CDR3 coding sequence is TGTGCCAGCAGCTTGGGGGGCAGGGAAAACTATGGCTACACCTTC.

The chain joins TRBV10-3 to TRBJ2-3; 10 bases are shared with TRBD2. J gave up 5 bases and V 6 bases, and 5 bases lay outside the gene matches. The CDR3 runs to 14 residues. Germline CDR1 reads ENHRY; CDR2 reads SYGVKD. The CDR3 coding sequence is TGTGCCATCAGCGTCCTAGCGGGAGTAGATACGCAGTATTTT. Protein: CAISVLAGVDTQYF.

The CDR3, as DNA: TGTGCCAGCAGTGAAGCGCGCGGTAGACTAGGTCAAGAGACCCAGTACTTC. This gives the protein CASSEARGRLGQETQYF. The rearrangement uses TRBV2 and TRBJ2-5; D might be TRBD2 (6 bases). The CDR3 has 17 amino acids. Germline CDR1 and CDR2: SNHLY and FYNNEI. With 0 bases removed from V and 2 bases from J, the gap between germline ends came to 16 bases.

The J gene is TRBJ1-1, the V gene TRBV6-1; 7 bases are shared with TRBD1. CDR3 size: 16 residues. Germline V gene sequence: CDR1 MNHNS, CDR2 SASEGT. With 3 bases clipped from V and 0 bases from J, the junction kept 7 bases outside the gene matches. As DNA, the CDR3 is TGTGCCAGCAGTGATTACTCACAGGGGTTGAACACTGAAGCTTTCTTT. Protein: CASSDYSQGLNTEAFF.

The chain has TRBV10-3 and TRBJ1-1, with 8 bases that match TRBD1. The CDR3 extends over 15 amino acids. Germline V gives CDR1 ENHRY, CDR2 SYGVKD. Losses at the gene ends were 4 bases for V and 4 bases for J; bases not matched to a gene: 8. CDR3 sequence (DNA): TGTGCCATCAGTGGGCAGGGGGCGCTTGGCACTGAAGCTTTCTTT. Translating gives CAISGQGALGTEAFF.

This rearrangement joins TRBV6-6 to TRBJ2-7, with 8 bases that match TRBD1. The CDR3 covers 15 residues. CDR1 MNHNY and CDR2 SVGAGI come from the germline V gene (reference sequence). The ends lost 4 bases at V and 2 bases at J; junction bases unmatched: 7. The CDR3 here is CASSFRQGLTYEQYF. CDR3 coding DNA: TGTGCCAGCAGTTTCCGACAGGGGTTAACCTACGAGCAGTACTTC.

The rearrangement uses TRBV11-3 and TRBJ2-1, with 7 bases lining up with TRBD1. This CDR3 is built from 14 residues. The junction had 0 bases not matched to a gene; V was cut back by 4 bases and J by 0 bases. Germline lookup yields CDR1 SGHNT and CDR2 YENEEA. CDR3 amino acids: CASSYRGSYNEQFF. CDR3 in DNA: TGTGCCAGCAGCTACAGGGGCTCCTACAATGAGCAGTTCTTC.

This chain connects TRBV28 to TRBJ1-6; possible D gene TRBD1, 5 bases. The CDR3 covers 13 residues. Germline CDR1 MDHEN, CDR2 SYDVKM. With 3 bases removed from V and 10 bases from J, the gap between germline ends came to 10 bases. The DNA for the CDR3 is TGTGCCAGCAGTTTGGTTGGGGGATCACCCCTCCACTTT. Amino acid sequence: CASSLVGGSPLHF.

The V and J genes are TRBV5-6 and TRBJ2-2; D call uncertain. V lost 4 bases and J lost 5, with 21 bases in between. The CDR3 is 17 residues long. Per germline, CDR1 SGHDT and CDR2 YYEEEE. The CDR3 nucleotides are TGTGCCAGCAGCCCGATGGTAGGGTTATCTTTGACCGGGGAGCTGTTTTTT. Its translation: CASSPMVGLSLTGELFF.

The CDR3 spells CASSTQDLEGNQPQHF. The CDR3 bases are TGTGCCAGTAGTACACAGGACTTAGAAGGCAATCAGCCCCAGCATTTT. The J gene is TRBJ1-5, the V gene TRBV19, with D possibly TRBD1 on 5 matching bases. Trimming stripped 4 bases from V and 2 bases from J, with 15 bases between. Germline V gene sequence: CDR1 LNHDA, CDR2 SQIVND (reference sequence). The CDR3 sequence is 16 residues long.

The chain carries TRBV28 and TRBJ2-3; no clear D gene. CDR1 and CDR2 from the germline V gene are MDHEN and SYDVKM. Trimming removed 2 bases from V and 4 bases from J, with 4 bases in between. This CDR3 has 12 amino acids. CDR3 DNA: TGTGCCAGCAGTTTAGCGGCAGATACGCAGTATTTT. Amino acids: CASSLAADTQYF.

This chain joins TRBV5-6 and TRBJ2-5, with TRBD2 identical over 11 bases. Trimming removed 4 bases from V and 2 bases from J; junction bases left unmatched: 4. The CDR3 covers 15 residues. Germline CDR1 SGHDT, CDR2 YYEEEE. CDR3 DNA sequence: TGTGCCAGCAGCCGGGGACTAGCGGAGCAAGAGACCCAGTACTTC. Its translation is CASSRGLAEQETQYF.

The V and J genes are TRBV15 and TRBJ2-3; possible D gene TRBD1, 7 bases. CDR1 and CDR2 (germline): LNHNV, YYDKDF (reference sequence). The CDR3 runs 16 residues. V shed 1 base and J shed 3 bases, with 14 bases lying between them. Written as DNA, the CDR3 is TGTGCCACCAGCAGAGCAGGAGGGGGCTGGACAGATACGCAGTATTTT. Translating gives CATSRAGGGWTDTQYF. Full variable domain (missing parts from reference TRBV15 and TRBJ2-3): DAMVIQNPRYQVTQFGKPVTLSCSQTLNHNVMYWYQQKSSQAPKLLFHYYDKDFNNEADTPDNFQSRRPNTSFCFLDIRSPGLGDTAMYLCATSRAGGGWTDTQYFGPGTRLTVL.

The V and J genes are TRBV6-2 or TRBV6-3 and TRBJ2-3; 13 nucleotides match TRBD2. Looked up from germline, CDR1 is MNHEY and CDR2 is SVGEGT. This CDR3 comprises 18 residues. The ends lost 5 bases at V and 0 bases at J; junction bases unmatched: 8. DNA for the CDR3: TGTGCCAGCAGTCAAACTAGCGGGAGGGCACTGAGCACAGATACGCAGTATTTT. Translated: CASSQTSGRALSTDTQYF.